The clone carrying this T cell receptor beta chain was observed many times. V shed 4 bases and J shed 8 bases, with 15 bases lying between them. This CDR3 has 13 residues. Looked up from germline, CDR1 is DFQATT and CDR2 is SNEGSKA (reference sequence). The data stem from a study of T-cell reconstitution after alpha-beta-depleted transplantation in children. It was with unique molecular identifiers that the TCRbeta library was prepared. MiXCR was run by TCRdb on the PCR reads, yielding one entry per CDR3 protein. The table includes 200,000 to 250,000 distinct CDR3 sequences, about 11% detected once. The sample consisted of PBMCs from the stem cell graft donor, taken from the stem cell graft. The V call is TRBV20-1, the J call TRBJ2-1; possibly TRBD1 or TRBD2 for D (6 bases each). The clonotype comes from a human donor who donated a stem cell graft to a child with acute lymphoblastic leukemia. DNA of the CDR3: TGCAGTGCTATGCACCCGAGGGGGGATGAGCAGTTCTTC. It specifies CSAMHPRGDEQFF.